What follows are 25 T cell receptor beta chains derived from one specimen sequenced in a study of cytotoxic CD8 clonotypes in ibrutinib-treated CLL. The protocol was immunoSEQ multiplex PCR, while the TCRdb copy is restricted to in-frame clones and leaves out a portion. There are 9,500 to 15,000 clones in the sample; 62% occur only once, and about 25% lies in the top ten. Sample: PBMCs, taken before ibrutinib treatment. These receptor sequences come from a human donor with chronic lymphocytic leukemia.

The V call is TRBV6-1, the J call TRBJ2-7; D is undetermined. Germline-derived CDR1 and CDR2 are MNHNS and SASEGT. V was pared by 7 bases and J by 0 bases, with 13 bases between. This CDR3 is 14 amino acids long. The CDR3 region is CASMGSTVSYEQYF. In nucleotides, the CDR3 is TGTGCCAGCATGGGCAGCACCGTCTCCTACGAGCAGTACTTC.

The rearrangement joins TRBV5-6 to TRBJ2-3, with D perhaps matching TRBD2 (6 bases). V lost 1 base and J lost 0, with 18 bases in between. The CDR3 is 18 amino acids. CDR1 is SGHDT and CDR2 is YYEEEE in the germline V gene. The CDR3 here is CASSLNSGSDSSTDTQYF. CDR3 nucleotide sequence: TGTGCCAGCAGCTTGAACAGCGGGTCTGATTCTAGCACAGATACGCAGTATTTT.

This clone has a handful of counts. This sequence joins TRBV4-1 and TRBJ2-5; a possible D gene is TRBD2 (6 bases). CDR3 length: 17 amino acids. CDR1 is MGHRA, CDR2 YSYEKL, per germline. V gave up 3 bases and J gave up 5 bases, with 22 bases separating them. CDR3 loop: CASSQVGGGASDETQYF. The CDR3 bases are TGCGCCAGCAGCCAGGTCGGTGGCGGGGCCAGCGATGAGACCCAGTACTTC.

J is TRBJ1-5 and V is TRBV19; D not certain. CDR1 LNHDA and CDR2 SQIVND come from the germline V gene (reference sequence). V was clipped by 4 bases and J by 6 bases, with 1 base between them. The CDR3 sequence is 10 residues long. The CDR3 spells CASSTQPQHF. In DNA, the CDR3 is TGTGCCAGTAGTACTCAGCCCCAGCATTTT.

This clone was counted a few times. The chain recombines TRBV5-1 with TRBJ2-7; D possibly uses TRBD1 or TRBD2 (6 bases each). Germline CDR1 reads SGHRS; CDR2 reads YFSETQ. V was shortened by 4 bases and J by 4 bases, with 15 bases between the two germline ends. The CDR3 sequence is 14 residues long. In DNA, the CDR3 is TGCGCCAGCAGCAGACCCGGGGGCCAGTACGAGCAGTACTTC. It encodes CASSRPGGQYEQYF. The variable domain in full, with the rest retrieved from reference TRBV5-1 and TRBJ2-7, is KAGVTQTPRYLIKTRGQQVTLSCSPISGHRSVSWYQQTPGQGLQFLFEYFSETQRNKGNFPGRFSGRQFSNSRSEMNVSTLELGDSALYLCASSRPGGQYEQYFGPGTRLTVT.

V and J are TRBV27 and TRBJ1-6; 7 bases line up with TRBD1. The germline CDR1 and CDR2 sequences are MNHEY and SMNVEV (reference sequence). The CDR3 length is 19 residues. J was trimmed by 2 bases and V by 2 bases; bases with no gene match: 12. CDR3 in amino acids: CASSLRVTVRGAYNSPLHF. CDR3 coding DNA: TGTGCCAGCAGTTTACGGGTTACGGTCAGGGGGGCCTATAATTCACCCCTCCACTTT.

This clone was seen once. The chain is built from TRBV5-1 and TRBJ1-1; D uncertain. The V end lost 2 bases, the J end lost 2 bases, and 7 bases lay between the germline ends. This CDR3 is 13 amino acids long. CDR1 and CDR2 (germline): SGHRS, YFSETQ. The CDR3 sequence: CASSLNRNTEAFF. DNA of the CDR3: TGCGCCAGCAGCTTAAACAGAAACACTGAAGCTTTCTTT.

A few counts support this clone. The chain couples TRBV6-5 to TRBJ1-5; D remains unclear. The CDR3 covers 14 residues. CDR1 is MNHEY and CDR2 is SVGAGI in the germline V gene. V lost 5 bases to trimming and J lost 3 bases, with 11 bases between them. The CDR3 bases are TGTGCCAGCAGTCGTCAATATGACAATCAGCCCCAGCATTTT. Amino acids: CASSRQYDNQPQHF.

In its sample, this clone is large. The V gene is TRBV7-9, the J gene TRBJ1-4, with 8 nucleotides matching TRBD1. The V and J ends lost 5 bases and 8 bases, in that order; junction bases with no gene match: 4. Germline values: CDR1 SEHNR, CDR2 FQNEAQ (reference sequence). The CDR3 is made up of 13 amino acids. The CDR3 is CASSQGAYEKLFF. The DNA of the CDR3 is TGTGCCAGCAGCCAGGGGGCTTACGAAAAACTGTTTTTT.

The CDR3 sequence: CASSERLGGGGLIIQYF. In DNA, the CDR3 is TGTGCCAGCAGTGAAAGGTTGGGGGGGGGCGGCCTTATCATTCAGTACTTC. The chain joins TRBV6-1 to TRBJ2-4; D perhaps matches TRBD2 (7 bases). Per the germline V gene, CDR1 is MNHNS and CDR2 is SASEGT. V lost 2 bases to trimming and J lost 9 bases, with 23 bases between them. This CDR3 has 17 residues.

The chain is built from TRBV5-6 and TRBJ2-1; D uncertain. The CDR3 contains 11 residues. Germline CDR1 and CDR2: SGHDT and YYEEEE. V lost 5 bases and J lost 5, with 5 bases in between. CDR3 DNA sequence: TGTGCCAGCAGTCGAAACAATGAGCAGTTCTTC. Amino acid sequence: CASSRNNEQFF.

The CDR3 nucleotides are TGTGCCAGCAGCTTGGCCAATAGGGCTGAAGCTTTCTTT. Translating gives CASSLANRAEAFF. The chain employs TRBV5-6 and TRBJ1-1; the D is unclear. V lost 0 bases to trimming and J lost 6 bases, with 9 bases between them. Germline V gene sequence: CDR1 SGHDT, CDR2 YYEEEE. The CDR3 contains 13 residues.

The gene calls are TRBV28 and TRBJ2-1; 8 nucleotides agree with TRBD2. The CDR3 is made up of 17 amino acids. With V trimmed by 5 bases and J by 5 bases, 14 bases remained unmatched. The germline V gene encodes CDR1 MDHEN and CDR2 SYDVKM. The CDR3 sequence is CASSLPRGVSHNNEQFF. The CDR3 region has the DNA TGTGCCAGCAGTCTCCCGCGGGGGGTATCACATAACAATGAGCAGTTCTTC.

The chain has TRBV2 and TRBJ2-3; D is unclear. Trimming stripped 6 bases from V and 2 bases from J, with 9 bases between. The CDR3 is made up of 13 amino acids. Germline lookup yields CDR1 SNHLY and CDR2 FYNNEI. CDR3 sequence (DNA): TGTGCCAGCAGGGTAGAGAACACAGATACGCAGTATTTT. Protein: CASRVENTDTQYF.

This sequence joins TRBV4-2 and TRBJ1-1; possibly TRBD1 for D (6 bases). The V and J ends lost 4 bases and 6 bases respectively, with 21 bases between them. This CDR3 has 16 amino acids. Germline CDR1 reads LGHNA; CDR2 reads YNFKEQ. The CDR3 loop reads CASSRAGIAGDPEAFF. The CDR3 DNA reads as TGTGCCAGCAGCCGAGCCGGAATCGCAGGGGACCCTGAAGCTTTCTTT.

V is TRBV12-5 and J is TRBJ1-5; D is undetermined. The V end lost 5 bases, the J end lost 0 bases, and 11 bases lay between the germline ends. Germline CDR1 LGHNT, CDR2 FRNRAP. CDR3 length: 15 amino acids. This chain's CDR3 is CASGDSDISNQPQHF. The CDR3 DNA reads TGTGCTAGTGGTGATTCAGACATTAGCAATCAGCCCCAGCATTTT.

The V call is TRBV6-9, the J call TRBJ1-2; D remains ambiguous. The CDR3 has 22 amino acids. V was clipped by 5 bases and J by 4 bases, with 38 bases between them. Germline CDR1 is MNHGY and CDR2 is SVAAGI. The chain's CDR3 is CASSNGPPYGKTYGGKTYGYTF. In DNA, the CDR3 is TGTGCCAGCAGTAACGGTCCGCCTTACGGAAAGACCTATGGCGGAAAGACCTATGGCTACACCTTC.

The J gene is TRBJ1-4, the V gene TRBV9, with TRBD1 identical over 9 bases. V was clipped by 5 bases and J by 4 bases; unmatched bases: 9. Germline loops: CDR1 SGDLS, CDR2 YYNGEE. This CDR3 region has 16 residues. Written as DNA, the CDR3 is TGTGCCAGCAGTGGGGACAGGGAGACCCTTAATGAAAAACTGTTTTTT. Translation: CASSGDRETLNEKLFF.

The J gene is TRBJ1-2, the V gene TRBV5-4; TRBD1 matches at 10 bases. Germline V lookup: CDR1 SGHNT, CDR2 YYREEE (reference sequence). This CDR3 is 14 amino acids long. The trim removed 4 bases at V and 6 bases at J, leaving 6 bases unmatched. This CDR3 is CASSPGQGFHGYTF. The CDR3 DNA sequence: TGTGCCAGCAGCCCGGGACAGGGGTTTCATGGCTACACCTTC.

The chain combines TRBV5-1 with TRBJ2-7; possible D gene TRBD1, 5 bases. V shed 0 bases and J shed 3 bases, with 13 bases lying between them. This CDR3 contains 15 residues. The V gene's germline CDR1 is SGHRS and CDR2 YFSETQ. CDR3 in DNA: TGCGCCAGCAGCTTGGAAAGGGGCGAATACTACGAGCAGTACTTC. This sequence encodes CASSLERGEYYEQYF.

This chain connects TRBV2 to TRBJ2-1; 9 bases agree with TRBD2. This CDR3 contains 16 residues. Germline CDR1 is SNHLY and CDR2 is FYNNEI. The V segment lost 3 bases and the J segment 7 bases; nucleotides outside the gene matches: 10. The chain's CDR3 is CASSEGGGGARNEQFF. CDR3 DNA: TGTGCCAGCAGTGAGGGAGGCGGGGGGGCCCGGAATGAGCAGTTCTTC.

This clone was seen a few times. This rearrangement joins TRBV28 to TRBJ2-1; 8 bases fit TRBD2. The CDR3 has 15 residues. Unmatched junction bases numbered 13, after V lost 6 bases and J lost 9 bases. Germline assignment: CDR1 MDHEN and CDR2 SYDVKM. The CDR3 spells CASRLTVGGAGEQFF. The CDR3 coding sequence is TGTGCCAGCAGATTGACTGTCGGGGGGGCCGGTGAGCAGTTCTTC.

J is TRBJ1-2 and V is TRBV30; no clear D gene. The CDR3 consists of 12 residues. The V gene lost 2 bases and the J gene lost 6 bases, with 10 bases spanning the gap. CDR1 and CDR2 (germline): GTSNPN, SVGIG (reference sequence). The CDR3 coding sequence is TGTGCCTGGAGTCGGGGAAATGATGGCTACACCTTC. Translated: CAWSRGNDGYTF.

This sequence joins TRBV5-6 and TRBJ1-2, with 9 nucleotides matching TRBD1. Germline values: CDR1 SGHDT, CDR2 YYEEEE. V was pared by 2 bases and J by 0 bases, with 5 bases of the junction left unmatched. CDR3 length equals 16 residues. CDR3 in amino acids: CASSFTGGRTNYGYTF. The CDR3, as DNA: TGTGCCAGCAGCTTTACAGGGGGCAGGACTAACTATGGCTACACCTTC.

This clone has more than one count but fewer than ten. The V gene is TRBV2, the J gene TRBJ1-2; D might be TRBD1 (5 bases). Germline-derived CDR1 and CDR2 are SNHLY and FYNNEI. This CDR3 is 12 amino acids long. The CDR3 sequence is CAGGAGRYGYTF. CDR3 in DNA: TGTGCGGGAGGAGCAGGGAGGTATGGCTACACCTTC.